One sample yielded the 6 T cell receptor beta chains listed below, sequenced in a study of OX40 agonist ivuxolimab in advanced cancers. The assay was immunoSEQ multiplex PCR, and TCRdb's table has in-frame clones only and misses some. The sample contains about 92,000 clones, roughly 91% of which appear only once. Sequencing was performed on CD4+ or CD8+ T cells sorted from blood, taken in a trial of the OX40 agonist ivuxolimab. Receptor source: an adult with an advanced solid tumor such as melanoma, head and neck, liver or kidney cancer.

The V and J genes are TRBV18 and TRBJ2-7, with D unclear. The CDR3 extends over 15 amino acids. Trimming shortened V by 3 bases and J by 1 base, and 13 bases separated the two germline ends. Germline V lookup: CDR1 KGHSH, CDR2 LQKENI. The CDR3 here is CASSPTTVQSYEQYF. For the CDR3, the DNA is TGTGCCAGCTCACCTACAACAGTTCAATCCTACGAGCAGTACTTC.

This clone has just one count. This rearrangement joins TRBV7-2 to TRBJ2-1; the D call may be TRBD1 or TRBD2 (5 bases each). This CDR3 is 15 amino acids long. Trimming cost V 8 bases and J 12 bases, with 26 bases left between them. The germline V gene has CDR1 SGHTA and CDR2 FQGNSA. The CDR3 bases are TGTGCCAGCTCACCGGGACGGAGGATGCCTGGGGGGCAGTTCTTC. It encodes CASSPGRRMPGGQFF.

CDR3: CASSLALLAGGQETQYF. CDR3 in DNA: TGTGCCAGCAGCTTAGCGCTATTAGCGGGAGGACAAGAGACCCAGTACTTC. The chain couples TRBV7-8 to TRBJ2-5, with TRBD2 identical over 10 bases. The CDR3 covers 17 residues. The junction had 6 bases not matched to a gene; V was cut back by 0 bases and J by 2 bases. Germline V gives CDR1 SGHVS, CDR2 FQNEAQ.

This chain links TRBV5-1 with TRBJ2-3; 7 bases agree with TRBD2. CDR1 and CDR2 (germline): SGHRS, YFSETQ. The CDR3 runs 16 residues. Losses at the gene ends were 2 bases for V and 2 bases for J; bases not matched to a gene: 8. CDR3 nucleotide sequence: TGCGCCAGCAGCTTACTGGGCGGGAGCCTCACAGATACGCAGTATTTT. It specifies CASSLLGGSLTDTQYF.

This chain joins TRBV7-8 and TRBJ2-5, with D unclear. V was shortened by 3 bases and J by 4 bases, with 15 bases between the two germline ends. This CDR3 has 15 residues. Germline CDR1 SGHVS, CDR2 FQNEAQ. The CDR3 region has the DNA TGTGCCAGCAGCTTGGGATATGGGCTTGGAGAGACCCAGTACTTC. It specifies CASSLGYGLGETQYF.

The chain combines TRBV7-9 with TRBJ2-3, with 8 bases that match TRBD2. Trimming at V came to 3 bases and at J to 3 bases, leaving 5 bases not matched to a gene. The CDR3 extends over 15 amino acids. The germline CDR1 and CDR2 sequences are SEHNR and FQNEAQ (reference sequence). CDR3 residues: CASSFYSGGTDTQYF. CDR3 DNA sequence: TGTGCCAGCAGCTTTTATTCGGGGGGGACAGATACGCAGTATTTT.